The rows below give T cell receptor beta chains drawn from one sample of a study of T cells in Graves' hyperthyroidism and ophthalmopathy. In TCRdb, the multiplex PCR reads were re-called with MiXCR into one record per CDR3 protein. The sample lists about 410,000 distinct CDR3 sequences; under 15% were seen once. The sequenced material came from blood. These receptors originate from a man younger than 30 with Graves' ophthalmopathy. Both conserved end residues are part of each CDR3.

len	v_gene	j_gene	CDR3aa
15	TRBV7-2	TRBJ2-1	CASTLGGALDNEQFF
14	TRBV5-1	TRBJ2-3	CASNTGGVADTQYF
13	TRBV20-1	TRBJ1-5	CSAQDFSNQPQHF
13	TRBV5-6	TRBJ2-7	CASSWGQAYEQYF
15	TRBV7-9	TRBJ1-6	CASSLLTANNSPLHF
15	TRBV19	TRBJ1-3	CASSIGRRSGNTIYF
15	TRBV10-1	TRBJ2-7	CASSEPGTPVNEQYF
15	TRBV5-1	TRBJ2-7	CASSLAGKSSYEQYF
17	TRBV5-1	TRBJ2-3	CASSLEVTGGVRDTQYF
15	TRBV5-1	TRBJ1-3	CASSSAEDSGNTIYF
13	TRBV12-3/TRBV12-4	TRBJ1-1	CASSDAEGTEAFF
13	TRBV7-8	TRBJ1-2	CASSLVGTYGYTF
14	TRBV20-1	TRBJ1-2	CSAREGQGNYGYTF
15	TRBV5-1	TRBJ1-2	CASSLGWTTGYGYTF
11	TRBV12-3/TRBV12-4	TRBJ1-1	CASLQGTEAFF
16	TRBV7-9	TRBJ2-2	CASSYTTSGVTGELFF
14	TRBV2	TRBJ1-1	CASRTGLMNTEAFF